This is a list of T cell receptor beta chains from one sample in a study of tumor-infiltrating lymphocytes in primary liver carcinoma. MiXCR, run by TCRdb on the multiplex PCR reads, gives a single entry per CDR3 protein. The data show about 23,000 distinct CDR3 sequences, with around 77% seen just once and less than 35% held by the top ten. Input material: liver tumor tissue from sampling region 5. The receptors shown here come from a woman in her twenties or thirties with primary liver carcinoma and hepatitis B virus infection. CDR3s include the opening cysteine and the closing phenylalanine or tryptophan. Each record gives: CDR3 protein, CDR3 DNA, J gene, D gene, clone size, V gene. D genes are given only for firm matches. Rows give clone size only sometimes, using once, few, many, or a class for an expanded clone.

CASSEGWAVTYEQYF	TGTGCCAGCAGTGAAGGGTGGGCGGTTACCTACGAGCAGTACTTC	TRBJ2-7	NA	many	TRBV2
CASSETPPGGAAKTGELFF	TGTGCCAGCAGTGAAACCCCTCCCGGGGGCGCCGCGAAGACCGGGGAACTGTTTTTT	TRBJ2-2	NA	NA	TRBV6-1
CASSNPAASGSRTDTPYF	TGTGCCAGCAGTAACCCGGCGGCTAGCGGAAGTCGAACAGATACGCCGTATTTT	TRBJ2-3	TRBD2	NA	TRBV5-4
CASSFRIWGTRETQYF	TGTGCCAGCAGTTTTCGTATATGGGGAACACGAGAGACCCAGTACTTC	TRBJ2-5	NA	NA	TRBV12-3/TRBV12-4
CASSQAVAGGHIGYEQYF	TGCGCCAGCAGCCAAGCCGTGGCGGGGGGTCACATTGGCTACGAGCAGTACTTC	TRBJ2-7	TRBD2	NA	TRBV4-3
CASGWARGTGTQYF	TGTGCCAGCGGCTGGGCGAGGGGCACTGGGACCCAGTACTTC	TRBJ2-5	NA	NA	TRBV11-1
CASSPRAGDNPPLHF	TGTGCCAGCAGCCCGAGGGCGGGGGATAATCCACCCCTCCACTTC	TRBJ1-6	NA	NA	TRBV5-4
CASSHGEGRGRTATNYGYTF	TGTGCCAGTAGCCACGGCGAAGGAAGGGGCAGGACCGCTACTAACTATGGCTACACCTTC	TRBJ1-2	NA	few	TRBV4-3
CASSMDAVGSYNEQFF	TGTGCCAGTAGTATGGACGCGGTTGGCTCCTACAATGAGCAGTTCTTC	TRBJ2-1	NA	NA	TRBV19
CASSLRSGLAAYNEQFF	TGTGCCAGCAGCTTAAGATCCGGACTAGCGGCCTACAATGAGCAGTTCTTC	TRBJ2-1	TRBD2	NA	TRBV11-3
CASSSFSGATKNIQYF	TGTGCCAGCAGCTCCTTCTCAGGGGCGACCAAAAACATTCAGTACTTC	TRBJ2-4	NA	NA	TRBV7-9
CASGEWFLVLRSNYGYTF	TGTGCCAGCGGTGAGTGGTTCCTGGTCCTTAGATCTAACTATGGCTACACCTTC	TRBJ1-2	NA	NA	TRBV6-1
CAWSTGLVAGERSF	TGTGCCTGGAGTACGGGACTAGTCGCCGGTGAGCGGTCCTTC	TRBJ2-1	TRBD2	NA	TRBV30
CASSRVMAGVFGELLF	TGTGCCAGCAGCAGGGTTATGGCGGGGGTGTTCGGGGAGCTGCTTTTT	TRBJ2-2	TRBD2	NA	TRBV11-1
CAGASGSGNEQFF	TGTGCCGGCGCTAGCGGGAGTGGGAATGAGCAGTTCTTC	TRBJ2-1	TRBD2	few	TRBV11-3
CANSEYIMEQRAFF	TGTGCCAACAGTGAATATATTATGGAGCAGCGAGCTTTCTTT	TRBJ1-1	NA	NA	TRBV25-1
CASSPRTSFIGELFF	TGTGCCAGCAGTCCGCGGACAAGCTTCATCGGGGAGCTGTTTTTT	TRBJ2-2	NA	NA	TRBV6-5
CAWNSRGSPEAFF	TGTGCCTGGAACTCACGAGGGAGCCCTGAAGCTTTCTTT	TRBJ1-1	NA	NA	TRBV30
CASNLEGSAYNEQFF	TGTGCCAGTAACTTAGAGGGAAGTGCCTACAATGAGCAGTTCTTC	TRBJ2-1	NA	NA	TRBV11-2
CASSTDGRLTQHF	TGTGCCAGCAGTACCGACGGGAGGCTGACCCAGCACTTC	TRBJ2-5	TRBD2	NA	TRBV6-5
CASSYTTEGGETQYF	TGTGCCAGCAGTTACACGACAGAGGGTGGGGAGACCCAGTACTTC	TRBJ2-5	NA	few	TRBV6-2/TRBV6-3
CANSVDGHPPPSDTQYF	TGTGCGAACAGCGTAGACGGACACCCTCCACCCTCAGATACGCAGTATTTT	TRBJ2-3	NA	NA	TRBV5-4
CTSSFRTSSTYERYF	TGTACCAGCAGCTTCCGGACTAGCAGCACCTACGAGCGGTACTTC	TRBJ2-7	TRBD2	NA	TRBV5-6
CASQWGIGEEAQYF	TGTGCCAGCCAATGGGGGATAGGAGAAGAGGCCCAGTACTTC	TRBJ2-5	NA	NA	TRBV6-6
CASSVLVLSPEQYF	TGTGCCAGCAGCGTCCTCGTGTTGTCCCCTGAGCAGTACTTC	TRBJ2-7	NA	NA	TRBV7-8
CASSPDPQLNTGELSF	TGTGCCAGCAGTCCTGATCCCCAATTGAACACCGGGGAGCTGTCTTTT	TRBJ2-2	NA	NA	TRBV11-2
CASSYSGGPGANAQTF	TGTGCCAGCAGTTACTCTGGGGGGCCTGGGGCCAACGCCCAGACTTTT	TRBJ2-6	NA	NA	TRBV6-5
CARDFFTGMNTEAFF	TGTGCCAGGGATTTTTTTACAGGGATGAACACTGAAGCTTTCTTT	TRBJ1-1	NA	NA	TRBV6-1